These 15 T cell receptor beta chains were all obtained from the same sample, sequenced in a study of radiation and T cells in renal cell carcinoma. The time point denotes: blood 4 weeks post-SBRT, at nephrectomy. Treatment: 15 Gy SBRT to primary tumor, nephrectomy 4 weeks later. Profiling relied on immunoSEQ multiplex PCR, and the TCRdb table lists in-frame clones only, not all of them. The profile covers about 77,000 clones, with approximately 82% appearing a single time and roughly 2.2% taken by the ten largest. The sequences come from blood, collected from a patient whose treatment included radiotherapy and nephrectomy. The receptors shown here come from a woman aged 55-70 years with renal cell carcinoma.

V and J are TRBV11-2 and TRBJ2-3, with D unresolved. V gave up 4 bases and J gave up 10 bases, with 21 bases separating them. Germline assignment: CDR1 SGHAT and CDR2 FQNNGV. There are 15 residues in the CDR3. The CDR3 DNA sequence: TGTGCCAGCAGCTACGGCGACGAAGGACGGGCGTCGCAGTATTTT. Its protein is CASSYGDEGRASQYF.

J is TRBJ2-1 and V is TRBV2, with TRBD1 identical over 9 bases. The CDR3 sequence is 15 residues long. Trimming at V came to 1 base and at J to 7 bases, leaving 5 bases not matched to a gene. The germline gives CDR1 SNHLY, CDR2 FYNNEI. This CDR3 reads CASSEGTGARNEQFF. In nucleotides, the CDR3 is TGTGCCAGCAGTGAAGGGACAGGGGCGAGAAATGAGCAGTTCTTC.

As DNA, the CDR3 is TGTGCCAGCAGTACCGGCCTACTGGGCTACACCTTC. Amino acids: CASSTGLLGYTF. V is TRBV6-5 and J is TRBJ1-2; D is unresolved. Germline CDR1 and CDR2: MNHEY and SVGAGI. Trimming left V 5 bases short and J 8 bases short, with 12 bases between. The length of the CDR3 is 12 residues.

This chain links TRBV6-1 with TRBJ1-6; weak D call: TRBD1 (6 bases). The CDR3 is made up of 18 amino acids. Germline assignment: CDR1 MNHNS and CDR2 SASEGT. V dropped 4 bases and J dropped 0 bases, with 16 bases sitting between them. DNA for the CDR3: TGTGCCAGCAGTGCCACAGGGACGGCGAGCTCCTATAATTCACCCCTCCACTTT. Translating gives CASSATGTASSYNSPLHF.

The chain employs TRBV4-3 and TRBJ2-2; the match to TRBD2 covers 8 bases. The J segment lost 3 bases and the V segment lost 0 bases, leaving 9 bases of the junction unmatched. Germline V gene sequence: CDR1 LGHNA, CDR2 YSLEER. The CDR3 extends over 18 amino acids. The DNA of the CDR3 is TGCGCCAGCAGCCAAGATCTGACTAGCGTCATTTACACCGGGGAGCTGTTTTTT. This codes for CASSQDLTSVIYTGELFF.

The CDR3 sequence: CASSPQGGGTYEQYF. CDR3 nucleotide sequence: TGTGCCAGCAGCCCACAGGGGGGCGGGACCTACGAGCAGTACTTC. The V call is TRBV11-3, the J call TRBJ2-7, with 8 bases aligning to TRBD1. CDR3 size: 15 residues. Germline CDR1 and CDR2: SGHNT and YENEEA. Losses at the gene ends were 5 bases for V and 2 bases for J; bases not matched to a gene: 8.

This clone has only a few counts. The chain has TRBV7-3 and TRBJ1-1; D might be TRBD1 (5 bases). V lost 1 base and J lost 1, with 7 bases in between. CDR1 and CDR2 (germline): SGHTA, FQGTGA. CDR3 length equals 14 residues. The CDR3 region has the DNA TGTGCCAGCAGCTTAATCGGGGGGAACACTGAAGCTTTCTTT. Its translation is CASSLIGGNTEAFF.

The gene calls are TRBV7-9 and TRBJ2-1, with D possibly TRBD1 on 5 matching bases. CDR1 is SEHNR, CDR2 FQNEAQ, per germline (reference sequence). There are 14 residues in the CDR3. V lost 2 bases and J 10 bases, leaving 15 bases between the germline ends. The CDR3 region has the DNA TGTGCCAGCAGCTTACTGCAGGGTAGGGGCGAGCAGTTCTTC. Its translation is CASSLLQGRGEQFF.

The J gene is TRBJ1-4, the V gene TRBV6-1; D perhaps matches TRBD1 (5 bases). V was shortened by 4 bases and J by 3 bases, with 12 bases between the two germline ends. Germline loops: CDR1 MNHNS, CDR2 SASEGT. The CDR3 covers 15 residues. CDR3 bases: TGTGCCAGCAGTGGATTCGACAGAGCTAATGAAAAACTGTTTTTT. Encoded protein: CASSGFDRANEKLFF.

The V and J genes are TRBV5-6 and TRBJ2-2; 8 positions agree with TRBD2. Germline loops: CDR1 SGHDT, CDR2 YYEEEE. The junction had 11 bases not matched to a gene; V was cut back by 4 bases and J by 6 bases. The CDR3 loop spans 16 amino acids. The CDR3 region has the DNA TGTGCCAGCAGCCGCCGTAGCGGGAACTACGCCGGGGAGCTGTTTTTT. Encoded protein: CASSRRSGNYAGELFF.

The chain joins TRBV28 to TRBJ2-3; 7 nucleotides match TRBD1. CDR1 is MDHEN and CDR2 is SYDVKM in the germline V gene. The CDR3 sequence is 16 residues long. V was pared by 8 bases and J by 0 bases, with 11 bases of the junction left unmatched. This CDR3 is CASVLQGTFSTDTQYF. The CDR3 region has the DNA TGTGCCAGCGTATTACAGGGGACCTTTAGCACAGATACGCAGTATTTT.

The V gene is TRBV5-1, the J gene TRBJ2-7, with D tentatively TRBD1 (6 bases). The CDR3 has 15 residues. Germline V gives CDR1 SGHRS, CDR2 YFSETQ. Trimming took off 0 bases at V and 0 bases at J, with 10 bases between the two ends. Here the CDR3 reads CASSLVGGDSYEQYF. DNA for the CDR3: TGCGCCAGCAGCTTGGTTGGGGGCGACTCCTACGAGCAGTACTTC.

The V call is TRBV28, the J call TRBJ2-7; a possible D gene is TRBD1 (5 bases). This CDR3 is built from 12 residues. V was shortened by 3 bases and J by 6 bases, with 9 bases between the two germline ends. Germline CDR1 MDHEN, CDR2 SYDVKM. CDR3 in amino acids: CASSLSRAEQYF. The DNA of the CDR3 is TGTGCCAGCAGTTTGAGCAGGGCCGAGCAGTACTTC. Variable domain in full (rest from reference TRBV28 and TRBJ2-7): DVKVTQSSRYLVKRTGEKVFLECVQDMDHENMFWYRQDPGLGLRLIYFSYDVKMKEKGDIPEGYSVSREKKERFSLILESASTNQTSMYLCASSLSRAEQYFGPGTRLTVT.

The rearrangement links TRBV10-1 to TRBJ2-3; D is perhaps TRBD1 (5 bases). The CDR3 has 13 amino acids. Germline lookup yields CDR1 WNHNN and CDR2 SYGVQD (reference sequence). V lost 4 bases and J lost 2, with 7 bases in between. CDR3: CASSGQITDTQYF. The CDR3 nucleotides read TGCGCCAGCAGTGGACAGATCACAGATACGCAGTATTTT.

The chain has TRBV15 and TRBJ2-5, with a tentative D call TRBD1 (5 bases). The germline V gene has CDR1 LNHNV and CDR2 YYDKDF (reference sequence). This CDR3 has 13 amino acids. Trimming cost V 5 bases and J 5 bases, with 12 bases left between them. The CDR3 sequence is CATSRSRAETQYF. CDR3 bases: TGTGCCACCAGCCGTTCCAGGGCGGAGACCCAGTACTTC.